The rows below give T cell receptor beta chains drawn from one sample of a study of cytomegalovirus exposure and HLA in healthy donors. TCRdb keeps only in-frame clones here, not all; method: immunoSEQ multiplex PCR. The table records 150,000 to 200,000 clones, less than 80% of them present only once. The sequenced sample was PBMCs. The source of these receptors is a woman aged 40 to 49 in good health and CMV-seronegative. Both conserved end residues are part of each CDR3. D genes are given only for firm matches. Not every row has a clone size; where given, it reads once, few, many or a size class.

j_call,d_call,clone_size,v_call,cdr3_aa,cdr3_nt
TRBJ2-7,TRBD2,.,TRBV6-6,CASMGREGPYEQYF,TGTGCCAGCATGGGGCGGGAGGGTCCCTACGAGCAGTACTTC
TRBJ2-1,.,.,TRBV5-4,CASSLGQPNEQFF,TGTGCCAGCAGCTTGGGACAGCCAAACGAGCAGTTCTTC
TRBJ1-5,TRBD1,.,TRBV7-2,CASSSTGEDYQPQHF,TGTGCCAGCAGTTCTACAGGGGAGGATTATCAGCCCCAGCATTTT
TRBJ2-5,.,.,TRBV29-1,CSVEDPVKETQYF,TGCAGCGTTGAAGACCCTGTAAAAGAGACCCAGTACTTC
TRBJ2-7,TRBD1,.,TRBV5-1,CASSRDRYSYGQYF,TGCGCCAGCAGCCGGGACAGGTATTCTTACGGGCAGTACTTC
TRBJ2-7,.,.,TRBV27,CASSSGPAGYEQYF,TGTGCCAGCAGTTCTGGGCCTGCGGGCTACGAGCAGTACTTC
TRBJ1-2,.,.,TRBV6-1,CASSEAPTAAANYGYTF,TGTGCCAGCAGTGAAGCCCCGACCGCCGCAGCGAACTATGGCTACACCTTC
TRBJ1-1,TRBD1,.,TRBV11-3,CASSLDVGAGGMNTEAFF,TGTGCCAGCAGCTTAGATGTAGGGGCAGGGGGAATGAACACTGAAGCTTTCTTT
TRBJ1-2,TRBD1,.,TRBV19,CASSPRGFYGYTF,TGTGCCAGTAGTCCCAGGGGGTTCTATGGCTACACCTTC
TRBJ2-5,.,.,TRBV6-5,CASSYGLLQETQYF,TGTGCCAGCAGTTACGGACTGCTTCAAGAGACCCAGTACTTC
TRBJ1-1,.,.,TRBV11-3,CASSSWGGPNTEAFF,TGTGCCAGCAGCTCCTGGGGGGGCCCGAACACTGAAGCTTTCTTT
TRBJ1-5,TRBD1,.,TRBV7-2,CASSARGRLGNQPQHF,TGTGCCAGCAGCGCCAGGGGGCGCTTAGGCAATCAGCCCCAGCATTTT
TRBJ2-7,.,.,TRBV6-1,CASRGVYEQYF,TGTGCCAGCAGGGGAGTGTACGAGCAGTACTTC
TRBJ2-7,.,.,TRBV4-3,CASSPRQGTYEQYF,TGCGCCAGCAGCCCGCGGCAGGGTACCTACGAGCAGTACTTC
TRBJ2-7,TRBD1,.,TRBV6-1,CASSELYWDRGSYEQYF,TGTGCCAGCAGTGAACTTTACTGGGACAGGGGTTCCTACGAGCAGTACTTC
TRBJ2-7,TRBD2,.,TRBV4-1,CASSQVAGGSYEQYF,TGCGCCAGCAGCCAAGTAGCGGGGGGCTCCTACGAGCAGTACTTC
TRBJ2-5,.,.,TRBV5-8,CASSLQYQETQYF,TGTGCCAGCAGCTTGCAGTACCAAGAGACCCAGTACTTC
TRBJ1-1,.,.,TRBV19,CASSMEGRTEAFF,TGTGCCAGTAGTATGGAGGGTCGGACTGAAGCTTTCTTT
TRBJ2-2,.,once,TRBV11-2,CASSLRGGVTGELFF,TGTGCCAGCAGCCTAAGAGGGGGGGTAACCGGGGAGCTGTTTTTT
TRBJ2-5,TRBD1,.,TRBV11-3,CASSSRQGQETQYF,TGTGCCAGCAGCTCCCGACAGGGACAAGAGACCCAGTACTTC
TRBJ1-2,.,.,TRBV4-1,CASSQVQRASHGYTF,TGCGCCAGCAGCCAAGTACAGAGGGCCTCCCATGGCTACACCTTC
TRBJ1-2,TRBD1,.,TRBV7-3,CASSLTGNGGYTF,TGTGCCAGCAGCCTGACAGGGAATGGAGGCTACACCTTC
TRBJ2-7,TRBD2,.,TRBV29-1,CSVTIAGSIYEQYF,TGCAGCGTCACTATAGCGGGATCTATCTACGAGCAGTACTTC
TRBJ1-2,TRBD1,once,TRBV25-1,CASSRGGQGQIFYGYTF,TGTGCCAGCAGTCGAGGGGGACAGGGCCAAATATTCTATGGCTACACCTTC
TRBJ2-1,.,.,TRBV30,CAWTRSRSSYNEQFF,TGTGCCTGGACCCGTAGCAGAAGCTCCTACAATGAGCAGTTCTTC
TRBJ1-5,.,once,TRBV30,CAWTNPGQGSQPQHF,TGTGCCTGGACCAATCCCGGGCAGGGCAGTCAGCCCCAGCATTTT
TRBJ1-1,.,.,TRBV2,CASSKTANTEAFF,TGTGCCAGCTCTAAGACAGCGAACACTGAAGCTTTCTTT
TRBJ2-1,TRBD2,.,TRBV11-2,CASSPQAGGSRNEQFF,TGTGCCAGCAGCCCTCAGGCGGGAGGGTCCCGAAATGAGCAGTTCTTC
TRBJ2-7,TRBD2,.,TRBV7-9,CASSSGLARYYEQYF,TGTGCCAGCAGCTCCGGACTAGCGCGTTACTACGAGCAGTACTTC
TRBJ2-2,TRBD1,.,TRBV5-1,CASSWDRSNTGELFF,TGCGCCAGCAGCTGGGACAGGTCGAACACCGGGGAGCTGTTTTTT
TRBJ1-2,TRBD1,.,TRBV10-3,CAISESGQGLYGYTF,TGTGCCATCAGTGAGTCGGGACAGGGGTTGTATGGCTACACCTTC
TRBJ1-2,.,.,TRBV18,CASSPLAANYGYTF,TGTGCCAGCTCACCACTCGCAGCTAACTATGGCTACACCTTC
TRBJ1-1,TRBD1,.,TRBV11-3,CASSSRGKQGASEAFF,TGTGCCAGCAGCTCGCGGGGAAAACAGGGGGCTTCTGAAGCTTTCTTT
TRBJ2-7,TRBD1,.,TRBV5-4,CASSLSGQGAKYF,TGTGCCAGCAGCTTGTCGGGACAGGGGGCGAAGTACTTC
TRBJ1-1,TRBD1,.,TRBV5-4,CASSPGQGNTEAFF,TGTGCCAGCAGCCCGGGACAGGGGAACACTGAAGCTTTCTTT
TRBJ1-5,.,.,TRBV29-1,CSVGSGSNQPQHF,TGCAGCGTTGGATCTGGGAGTAATCAGCCCCAGCATTTT
TRBJ1-2,TRBD1,.,TRBV28,CASSLAATGQEGGYTF,TGTGCCAGCAGTTTAGCCGCGACGGGACAGGAAGGGGGCTACACCTTC
TRBJ2-3,.,.,TRBV7-8,CASSLAGPDTQYF,TGTGCCAGCAGCTTAGCGGGGCCGGATACGCAGTATTTT
TRBJ2-3,TRBD2,.,TRBV7-3,CASRAGGTDTQYF,TGTGCCAGCAGGGCGGGAGGAACAGATACGCAGTATTTT